Below, 8 T cell receptor beta chains from the same sample are listed, as sequenced in a study of beta chain features in type 1 diabetes. These receptors' targets are unknown. Study outcomes and limitations: In all four CD4+ subsets, TCRB CDR3 length was significantly, moderately reduced in type 1 diabetes.

Every isolated RNA sample was fully reverse transcribed, so sequencing captured expressed TCRB transcripts. Assay used: immunoSEQ multiplex PCR; TCRdb lists only in-frame clones, some missing. The sample includes about 260,000 clones, roughly 20% of them seen just once. Material for sequencing was naive CD4+ T cells from blood. All receptors derive from a woman aged 35 to 49 with type 1 diabetes.

Comments on this clone: The sample has other DNA sequences that encode this CDR3 too. The chain uses TRBV7-9 and TRBJ1-4, with TRBD1 matching 7 bases. The germline V gene encodes CDR1 SEHNR and CDR2 FQNEAQ (reference sequence). After removal of 3 bases from V and 7 bases from J, the junction contained 5 bases not matched to a gene. There are 14 residues in the CDR3. The CDR3 DNA reads TGTGCCAGCAGCTTGAGACAGGGAGGTGAAAAACTGTTTTTT. Its protein product is CASSLRQGGEKLFF.

The rearrangement joins TRBV5-6 to TRBJ1-1, with D possibly being TRBD1 (5 bases). The length of the CDR3 is 14 residues. Germline assignment: CDR1 SGHDT and CDR2 YYEEEE. V was trimmed by 3 bases and J by 5 bases, leaving 14 bases between them. In nucleotides, the CDR3 is TGTGCCAGCAGCTGGGGATGGGGGGGAACTGAAGCTTTCTTT. This codes for CASSWGWGGTEAFF.

There are a few counts of this clone. This chain joins TRBV28 and TRBJ2-5; possible D gene TRBD2, 5 bases. Germline V lookup: CDR1 MDHEN, CDR2 SYDVKM. The germline V and J ends were trimmed by 3 bases and 2 bases, with 7 bases remaining between them. The CDR3 extends over 13 amino acids. The CDR3 DNA follows: TGTGCCAGCAGTTTGCGGGTACAAGAGACCCAGTACTTC. Translated: CASSLRVQETQYF. Based on the CDR3 plus reference TRBV28 and TRBJ2-5, the full variable domain is DVKVTQSSRYLVKRTGEKVFLECVQDMDHENMFWYRQDPGLGLRLIYFSYDVKMKEKGDIPEGYSVSREKKERFSLILESASTNQTSMYLCASSLRVQETQYFGPGTRLLVL.

This clone appeared a few times. The chain joins TRBV19 to TRBJ2-5; no firm D call. This CDR3 contains 13 residues. V lost 0 bases, J lost 2 bases, and 4 bases lay in between. CDR1 and CDR2 (germline): LNHDA, SQIVND (reference sequence). This CDR3 reads CASSIDSQETQYF. CDR3 nucleotide sequence: TGTGCCAGTAGTATAGACAGTCAAGAGACCCAGTACTTC.

A few counts support this clone. The sample has other DNA sequences that encode this CDR3 too. This chain uses TRBV28 with TRBJ2-3; D might be TRBD2 (7 bases). This CDR3 contains 15 residues. The V end was cut by 2 bases, the J end by 0 bases, with 9 bases between. Looked up from germline, CDR1 is MDHEN and CDR2 is SYDVKM. This chain's CDR3 is CASSLGGASTDTQYF. CDR3 nucleotide sequence: TGTGCCAGCAGTTTAGGGGGGGCCAGCACAGATACGCAGTATTTT.

V gene TRBV7-8 combines with J gene TRBJ2-6, with 10 bases lining up with TRBD2. The CDR3 has 19 amino acids. V was pared by 6 bases and J by 2 bases, with 13 bases of the junction left unmatched. Germline-derived CDR1 and CDR2 are SGHVS and FQNEAQ. The CDR3 sequence is CASSHRAGGRLPGANVLTF. The CDR3, as DNA: TGTGCCAGCAGTCATCGAGCGGGGGGGAGGTTACCTGGGGCCAACGTCCTGACTTTC.

With regard to this clone: In the same sample, other DNA sequences code for this CDR3. The chain employs TRBV5-1 and TRBJ2-7, with TRBD2 as a possible D gene (5 bases). CDR3 length: 12 amino acids. With 4 bases removed from V and 1 base from J, the gap between germline ends came to 6 bases. CDR1 is SGHRS and CDR2 is YFSETQ in the germline V gene. The CDR3 bases are TGCGCCAGCAGCCCGGGATCCTACGAGCAGTACTTC. Residues: CASSPGSYEQYF.

A few counts support this clone. This rearrangement joins TRBV29-1 to TRBJ2-1; 10 nucleotides line up with TRBD2. V was clipped by 8 bases and J by 8 bases; unmatched bases: 18. CDR3 length: 16 amino acids. Germline loops: CDR1 SQVTM, CDR2 ANQGSEA. CDR3 bases: TGCAGCTTTTCTCCGAGGCAGCGGGGGGGCCGGGATGAGCAGTTCTTC. Translated: CSFSPRQRGGRDEQFF.